The T cell receptor (beta chain) under discussion was sequenced for a study of cytomegalovirus exposure and HLA in healthy donors. About the research overall: A later analysis reported the 90 to 150 validation repertoires used the same platform as the roughly 700 first-cohort repertoires.

Separate from the 666-subject first cohort was the 120-subject validation cohort, to which the donors belonged. Sequencing was performed with immunoSEQ multiplex PCR; in TCRdb, only in-frame clones are kept and a portion is missing. The profile shows fewer than 350,000 clones, around 87% of them singletons. On this clone: What it binds is not known.

Trimming removed 4 bases at V and 9 bases at J, with 19 bases between. The CDR3 contains 16 residues. Germline values: CDR1 SGHTA, CDR2 FQGTGA. Findings of the study overall: The tendency of first-cohort TCR clusters to co-occur in the 100 to 150 validation repertoires emerged from a later analysis. Most observed TCR sequences were rare, whereas some public TCRs were detected in many donors.

This clonotype was obtained from a woman aged 18-30 years in good health and CMV-seronegative. The chain has TRBV7-3 and TRBJ1-6; tentative D call: TRBD1 (5 bases). The specimen sequenced was PBMCs. CDR3 sequence reads: CASSSTPRGIGSPLHF. The CDR3 region has the DNA TGTGCCAGCAGCTCGACCCCCCGGGGGATAGGTTCACCCCTCCACTTT. Together with reference TRBV7-3 and TRBJ1-6, the CDR3 gives the full variable domain: GAGVSQTPSNKVTEKGKYVELRCDPISGHTALYWYRQSLGQGPEFLIYFQGTGAADDSGLPNDRFFAVRPEGSVSTLKIQRTERGDSAVYLCASSSTPRGIGSPLHFGNGTRLTVT.